A selection of T cell receptor beta chains follows, all from one sample in a study of CD8+CD57+ T cells in acquired aplastic anemia. TCRdb used MiXCR to reprocess the reads, holding one entry per CDR3 protein. Counted here are approximately 95,000 distinct CDR3 sequences, approximately 73% occurring once; the ten biggest clones make up around three fifths. The sequencing input was sorted CD4+, CD8+, or CD8+CD57+ T cells (not recorded which) from PBMCs. Receptors originate from a human donor with aplastic anemia. CDR3s include the opening cysteine and the closing phenylalanine or tryptophan. The D gene is left open where the match is weak. Some rows have no size entry. The others give once, few or many, or a class for an expanded clone.

>.|TRBJ1-1|.|TRBV7-9
TGTGCCAGCAGCTACCTGGCCCCCACTGAAGCTTTCTTT
CASSYLAPTEAFF
>TRBD2|TRBJ2-3|.|TRBV10-3
TGTGCCATCAGAGTAGCGGGGGGGCCTCGCGATACGCAGTATTTT
CAIRVAGGPRDTQYF
>.|TRBJ2-7|.|TRBV29-1
TGCAGCGTTGTGGGGGGATCCTACGAGCAGTACTTC
CSVVGGSYEQYF
>.|TRBJ2-5|.|TRBV4-2
TGTGCCAGCAGCCCGCGGGCTGGGGAGACCCAGTACTTC
CASSPRAGETQYF
>TRBD1|TRBJ2-7|.|TRBV4-2
TGTGCCAGCAGCCCACCAGGACAGGGCCTCTTCTACGAGCAGTACTTC
CASSPPGQGLFYEQYF
>TRBD2|TRBJ2-3|.|TRBV7-2
TGTGCCAGCAGTGGGGGGGAAACAGATACGCAGTATTTT
CASSGGETDTQYF
>.|TRBJ2-7|few|TRBV7-8
TGTGCCAGCAGCTTGACTCAGGGCTACGAGCAGTACTTC
CASSLTQGYEQYF
>.|TRBJ2-5|.|TRBV2
TGTGCCAGCTTAGGGGAGGGGGACCAAGAGACCCAGTACTTC
CASLGEGDQETQYF
>TRBD2|TRBJ2-7|.|TRBV20-1
TGCAGTGCTAGGGGACTAGCGGGAGGGCGTCCCGCCTACGAGCAGTACTTC
CSARGLAGGRPAYEQYF
>TRBD2|TRBJ2-3|.|TRBV24-1
TGTGCCACCAGTGATTATACTAGCGGGGATACAGATACGCAGTATTTT
CATSDYTSGDTDTQYF
>.|TRBJ1-6|.|TRBV6-1
TGTGCCAGCGCCACCAGGGAGGATTCACCCCTCCACTTT
CASATREDSPLHF
>TRBD1|TRBJ2-1|.|TRBV25-1
TGTGCCAGCAGTGAGGTAGCGGGACAGGGGGACCGTGGTAATGAGCAGTTCTTC
CASSEVAGQGDRGNEQFF
>.|TRBJ2-3|many|TRBV7-9
TGTGCCAGCAGCTTACAGGGGGGCGATGGAGATACGCAGTATTTT
CASSLQGGDGDTQYF
>.|TRBJ1-6|.|TRBV19
TGTGCCAGTAGTATCCCGCAGGGACGTTCACCCCTCCACTTT
CASSIPQGRSPLHF
>TRBD1|TRBJ1-2|.|TRBV5-1
TGCGCCAGCAGCTTGGGGGACAGGCTGTCTACTAACTATGGCTACACCTTC
CASSLGDRLSTNYGYTF
>.|TRBJ1-2|.|TRBV2
TGTGCCAGCAGTGGGTTTAGCGGTGGCTACACCTTC
CASSGFSGGYTF
>TRBD2|TRBJ2-3|.|TRBV7-2
TGTGCCAGCAGCCCGGTGGGCGGGAGTACGCAGTATTTT
CASSPVGGSTQYF
>.|TRBJ2-1|few|TRBV7-8
TGTGCCAGCAGCTCCGGGACTTCGCCCTACAATGAGCAGTTCTTC
CASSSGTSPYNEQFF
>.|TRBJ2-7|few|TRBV2
TGTGCCAGCCGGAGGGGCGTGGACGAGCAGTACTTC
CASRRGVDEQYF
>TRBD1|TRBJ1-5|few|TRBV24-1
TGTGCCACCAGTGAGGGGACAGGGGGCTATCAGCCCCAGCATTTT
CATSEGTGGYQPQHF
>.|TRBJ2-7|few|TRBV15
TGTGCCACCAGCAGGGCGTTTCTAGAGGAGCAGTACTTC
CATSRAFLEEQYF
>.|TRBJ2-1|few|TRBV20-1
TGCAGTGCTAGAGCAGCGGCCGGGAGCAATGAGCAGTTCTTC
CSARAAAGSNEQFF
>.|TRBJ1-1|.|TRBV5-6
TGTGCCAGCAGCCTTATGACGGCGAACACTGAAGCTTTCTTT
CASSLMTANTEAFF
>TRBD1|TRBJ1-2|.|TRBV10-3
TGTGCCATCAGGGGTACGGACAGGGGCTATGGCTACACCTTC
CAIRGTDRGYGYTF
>.|TRBJ2-1|few|TRBV24-1
TGTGCCACCAGTGATTCAGGGAGTGAGCAGTTCTTC
CATSDSGSEQFF
>.|TRBJ2-5|.|TRBV29-1
TGCAGCGTGGTACAGGGAGGCGAGACCCAGTACTTC
CSVVQGGETQYF
>.|TRBJ2-3|.|TRBV20-1
TGCAGTGCTACGACATTGCGCACAGATACGCAGTATTTT
CSATTLRTDTQYF
>.|TRBJ1-1|many|TRBV5-5
TGTGCCAGCAGCTTGGGGGGTTTTGGCACTGAAGCTTTCTTT
CASSLGGFGTEAFF
>TRBD1|TRBJ1-4|.|TRBV5-1
TGCGCCAGCAGCCGCGAGGGGGCTGCTAATGAAAAACTGTTTTTT
CASSREGAANEKLFF
>.|TRBJ1-6|.|TRBV20-1
TGCAGCGCTAGTACAGGCGCCTCACCCCTCCACTTT
CSASTGASPLHF
>TRBD1|TRBJ2-2|.|TRBV7-9
TGTGCCCACAGGGGGGTTACCGGGGAGCTGTTTTTT
CAHRGVTGELFF
>.|TRBJ2-1|.|TRBV10-3
TGTGCCACCAGTCCCTCCGGGGTGACACCCAATGAGCAGTTCTTC
CATSPSGVTPNEQFF
>.|TRBJ2-5|.|TRBV5-4
TGTGCCAGCAGCTTGGACTATACCCCTTGGGAGACCCAGTACTTC
CASSLDYTPWETQYF
>TRBD1|TRBJ2-3|.|TRBV2
TGTGCCAGCAGTTATACAGGGGCAGATACGCAGTATTTT
CASSYTGADTQYF
>TRBD1|TRBJ1-4|.|TRBV20-1
TGCAGTGCTAGACCCTTAGGGCCAGGGGGAGGTTCTAATGAAAAACTGTTTTTT
CSARPLGPGGGSNEKLFF
>.|TRBJ1-2|many|TRBV2
TGTGCCCTCGGAACGGGCTTCGGCTACACCTTC
CALGTGFGYTF
>.|TRBJ2-1|.|TRBV11-1
TGTGCCAGCAGCACTGGAGGGCCTTCGAATGAGCAGTTCTTC
CASSTGGPSNEQFF
>.|TRBJ2-7|.|TRBV7-8
TGTGCCAGCAGCTTACTCCTAGGGGGCTCCTACGAGCAGTACTTC
CASSLLLGGSYEQYF
>TRBD1|TRBJ2-3|.|TRBV29-1
TGCAGCGGCGAGACAGGGTCTTGGTTGGATACGCAGTATTTT
CSGETGSWLDTQYF
>TRBD1|TRBJ2-7|many|TRBV19
TGTGCCAGTGGGGACAGGGGTTACGAGCAGTACTTC
CASGDRGYEQYF